This T cell receptor beta chain originates from a study of Ad26.COV2.S vaccination and SARS-CoV-2 variants. This clone is a singleton in its sample. Using immunoSEQ multiplex PCR, the repertoire was profiled, and TCRdb retains in-frame clones only, with some absent. The sample holds hundreds of thousands of clones; 87% are singletons and the top ten take under 4%. As to treatment: roughly 18 received Ad26.COV2.S at low or high dose, single or two shots; 5 received placebo; per-sample allocation not given. After the first vaccine or placebo injection, samples were drawn on day 63. The CDR3 runs to 13 residues. V lost 2 bases to trimming and J lost 4 bases, with 8 bases between them. Germline CDR1 is SGHTA and CDR2 is FQGNSA.

This sample comprised peripheral blood, obtained in a trial of Ad26.COV2.S vaccine versus placebo. The chain joins TRBV7-2 to TRBJ1-1, with TRBD1 as a possible D gene (5 bases). The TCR originated in a person between 18 and 59 years old who received the Ad26.COV2.S COVID-19 vaccine or a placebo. The DNA for the CDR3 is TGTGCCAGCAGCTTATCAGGGTCCACTGAAGCTTTCTTT. It codes for CASSLSGSTEAFF.